This record covers a single T cell receptor (beta chain). Gene names refer to mouse genes. The observed sequence ends 4 residues before the CDR3 terminus, with the missing tail filled in from the germline J gene. RNA extraction and reverse transcription yielded cDNA as sequencing template. Sequenced by immunoSEQ multiplex PCR; TCRdb stores in-frame clones only, minus some. There are over 100,000 clones in the sample, none observed a single time. The source of the sample is a study of CD8+ T cells in alopecia areata. This CDR3 is built from 14 residues. V dropped 3 bases and J dropped 2 bases, with 10 bases sitting between them. Germline CDR1 is NNHNN and CDR2 is SYGAGS (reference sequence).

The J gene is TRBJ2-3, the V gene TRBV13-2, with D perhaps TRBD1 or TRBD2 (6 bases each). The clonotype comes from a C3H/HeJ mouse with alopecia areata. These mice share the MHC haplotype H2-k. Source material: lesional skin. CDR3: CASGGGRFAETLYF. Partial CDR3 DNA: TGTGCCAGCGGTGGGGGGCGCTTTGCAGAA.